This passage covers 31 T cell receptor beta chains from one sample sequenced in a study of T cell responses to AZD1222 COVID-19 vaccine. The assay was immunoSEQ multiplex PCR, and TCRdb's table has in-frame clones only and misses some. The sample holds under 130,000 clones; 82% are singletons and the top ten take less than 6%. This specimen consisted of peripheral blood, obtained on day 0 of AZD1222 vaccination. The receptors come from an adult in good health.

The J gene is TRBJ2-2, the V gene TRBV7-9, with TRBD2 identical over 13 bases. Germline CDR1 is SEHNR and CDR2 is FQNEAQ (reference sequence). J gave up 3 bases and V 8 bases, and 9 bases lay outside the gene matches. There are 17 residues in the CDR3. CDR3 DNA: TGTGCCAGCGAACCCAGACTAGCGGGGGGCGACACCGGGGAGCTGTTTTTT. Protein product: CASEPRLAGGDTGELFF.

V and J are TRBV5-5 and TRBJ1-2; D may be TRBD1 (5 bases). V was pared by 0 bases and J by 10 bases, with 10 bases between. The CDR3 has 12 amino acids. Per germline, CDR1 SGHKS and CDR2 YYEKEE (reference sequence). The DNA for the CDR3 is TGTGCCAGCAGCTTGGCGGACACAATCTACACCTTC. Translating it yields CASSLADTIYTF.

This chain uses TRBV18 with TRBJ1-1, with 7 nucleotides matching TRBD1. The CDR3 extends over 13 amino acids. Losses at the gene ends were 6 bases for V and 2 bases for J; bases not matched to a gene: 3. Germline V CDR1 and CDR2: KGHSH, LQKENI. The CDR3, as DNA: TGTGCCAGCTCCCGGGACAGTAACACTGAAGCTTTCTTT. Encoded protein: CASSRDSNTEAFF.

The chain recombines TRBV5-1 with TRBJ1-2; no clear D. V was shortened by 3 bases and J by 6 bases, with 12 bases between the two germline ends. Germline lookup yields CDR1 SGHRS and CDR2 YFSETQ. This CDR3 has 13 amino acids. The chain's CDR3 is CASSWEVPNGYTF. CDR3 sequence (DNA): TGCGCCAGCAGCTGGGAAGTTCCCAATGGCTACACCTTC.

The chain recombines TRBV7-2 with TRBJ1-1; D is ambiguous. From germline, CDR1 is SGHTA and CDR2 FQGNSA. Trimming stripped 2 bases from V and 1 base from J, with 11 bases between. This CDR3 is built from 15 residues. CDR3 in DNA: TGTGCCAGCAGCTTATCGGGTATAGAGAACACTGAAGCTTTCTTT. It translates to CASSLSGIENTEAFF.

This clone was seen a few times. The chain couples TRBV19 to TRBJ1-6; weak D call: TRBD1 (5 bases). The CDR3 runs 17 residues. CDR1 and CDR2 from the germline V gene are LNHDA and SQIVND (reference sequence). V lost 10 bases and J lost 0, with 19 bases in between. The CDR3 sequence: CATTTSRGSSYNSPLHF. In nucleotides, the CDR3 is TGTGCCACCACAACGTCGAGGGGAAGCTCCTATAATTCACCCCTCCACTTT.

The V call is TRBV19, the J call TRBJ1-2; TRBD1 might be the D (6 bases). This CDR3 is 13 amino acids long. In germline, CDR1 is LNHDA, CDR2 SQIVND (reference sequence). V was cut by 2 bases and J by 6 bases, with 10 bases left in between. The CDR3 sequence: CASSISGENGYTF. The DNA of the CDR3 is TGTGCCAGTAGTATATCAGGGGAGAATGGCTACACCTTC.

This CDR3 is CASSRSRDESLENGYTF. CDR3 nucleotide sequence: TGTGCCAGCAGCAGGAGCCGGGATGAAAGTTTGGAAAATGGCTACACCTTC. The V gene is TRBV5-8, the J gene TRBJ1-2; D is ambiguous. CDR1 is SGHTS and CDR2 is YDEGEE in the germline V gene. The CDR3 is 17 residues long. V was clipped by 4 bases and J by 6 bases, with 25 bases between them.

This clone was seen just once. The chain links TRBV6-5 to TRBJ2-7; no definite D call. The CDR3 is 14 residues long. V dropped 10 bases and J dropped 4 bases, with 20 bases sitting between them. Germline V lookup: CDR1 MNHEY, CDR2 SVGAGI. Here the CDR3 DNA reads TGTGCCACCGGAATCGGTGGGGTAGGATACGAGCAGTACTTC. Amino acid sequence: CATGIGGVGYEQYF.

The CDR3 sequence is CASGDGLGNSPLHF. The CDR3 DNA reads as TGTGCCAGCGGGGATGGACTAGGCAATTCACCCCTCCACTTT. The rearrangement uses TRBV2 and TRBJ1-6; D is ambiguous. CDR1 SNHLY and CDR2 FYNNEI come from the germline V gene. With 8 bases removed from V and 7 bases from J, the gap between germline ends came to 15 bases. This CDR3 comprises 14 residues.

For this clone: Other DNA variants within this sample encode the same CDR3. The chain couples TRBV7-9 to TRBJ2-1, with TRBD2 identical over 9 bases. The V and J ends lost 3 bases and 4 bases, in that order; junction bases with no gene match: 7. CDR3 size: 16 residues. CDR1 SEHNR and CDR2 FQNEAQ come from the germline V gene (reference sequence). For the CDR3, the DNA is TGTGCCAGCAGCTTGTCCCTAGCGGGGTCTTACAATGAGCAGTTCTTC. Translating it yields CASSLSLAGSYNEQFF.

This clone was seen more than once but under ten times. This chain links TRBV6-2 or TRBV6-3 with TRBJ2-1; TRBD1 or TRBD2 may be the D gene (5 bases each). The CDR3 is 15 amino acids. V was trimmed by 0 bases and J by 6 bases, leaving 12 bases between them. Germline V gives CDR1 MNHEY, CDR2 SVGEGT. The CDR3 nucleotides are TGTGCCAGCAGTTACTCGGGGACGGGCTTCAATGAGCAGTTCTTC. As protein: CASSYSGTGFNEQFF.

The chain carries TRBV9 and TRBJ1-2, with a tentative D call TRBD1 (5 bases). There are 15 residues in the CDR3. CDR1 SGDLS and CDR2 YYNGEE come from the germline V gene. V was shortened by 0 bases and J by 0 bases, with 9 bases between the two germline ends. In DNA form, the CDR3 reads TGTGCCAGCAGCGTAGGGCAGGGCCCTAACTATGGCTACACCTTC. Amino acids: CASSVGQGPNYGYTF.

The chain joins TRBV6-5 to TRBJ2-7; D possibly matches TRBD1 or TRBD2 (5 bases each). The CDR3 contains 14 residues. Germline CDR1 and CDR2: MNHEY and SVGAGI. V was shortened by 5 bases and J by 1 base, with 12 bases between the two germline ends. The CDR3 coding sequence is TGTGCCAGCAGTCTAGCAGGGATATCCTACGAGCAGTACTTC. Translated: CASSLAGISYEQYF.

The CDR3 loop reads CASSPDRPHYGYTF. CDR3 coding DNA: TGTGCCAGCAGCCCGGACAGGCCCCACTATGGCTACACCTTC. This rearrangement joins TRBV6-1 to TRBJ1-2; 7 bases are shared with TRBD1. Germline V gives CDR1 MNHNS, CDR2 SASEGT. V shed 6 bases, J shed 3 bases, and the junction held 7 bases outside the gene matches. This CDR3 is built from 14 residues.

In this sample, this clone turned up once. The CDR3 protein is CASSPDRANSPLHF. In DNA form, the CDR3 reads TGTGCCAGCAGCCCGGACAGGGCAAATTCACCCCTCCACTTT. The V call is TRBV11-1, the J call TRBJ1-6, with TRBD1 identical over 8 bases. Germline assignment: CDR1 SGHAT and CDR2 FQDESV (reference sequence). The V and J ends lost 5 bases and 7 bases, in that order; junction bases with no gene match: 4. The CDR3 is made up of 14 amino acids.

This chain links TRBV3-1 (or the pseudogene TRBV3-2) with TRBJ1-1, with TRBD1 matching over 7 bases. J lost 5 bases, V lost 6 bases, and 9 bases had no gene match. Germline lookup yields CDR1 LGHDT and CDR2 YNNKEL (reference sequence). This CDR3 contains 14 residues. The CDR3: CASSTQGQGTEAFF. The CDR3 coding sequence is TGTGCCAGCAGTACACAGGGGCAGGGGACTGAAGCTTTCTTT.

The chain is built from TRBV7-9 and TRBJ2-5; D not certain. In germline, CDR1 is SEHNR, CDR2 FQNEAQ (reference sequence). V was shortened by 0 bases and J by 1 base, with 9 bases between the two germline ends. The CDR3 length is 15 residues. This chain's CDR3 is CASSLAPRSQETQYF. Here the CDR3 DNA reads TGTGCCAGCAGCTTAGCTCCACGGAGCCAAGAGACCCAGTACTTC.

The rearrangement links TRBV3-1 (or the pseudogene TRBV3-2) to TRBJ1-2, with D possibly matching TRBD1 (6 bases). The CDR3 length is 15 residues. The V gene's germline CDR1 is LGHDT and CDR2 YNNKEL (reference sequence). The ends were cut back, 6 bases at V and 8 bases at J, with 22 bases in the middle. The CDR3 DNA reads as TGTGCCAGCAGTCTTTCCACAGGGCCGGGAGGGGGCTACACCTTC. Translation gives CASSLSTGPGGGYTF.

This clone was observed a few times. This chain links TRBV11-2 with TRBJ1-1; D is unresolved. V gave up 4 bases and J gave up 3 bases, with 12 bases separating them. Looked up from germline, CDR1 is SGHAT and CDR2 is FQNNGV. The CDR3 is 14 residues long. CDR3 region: CASSSWRDDTEAFF. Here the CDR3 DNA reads TGTGCCAGCAGCTCCTGGAGAGACGACACTGAAGCTTTCTTT.

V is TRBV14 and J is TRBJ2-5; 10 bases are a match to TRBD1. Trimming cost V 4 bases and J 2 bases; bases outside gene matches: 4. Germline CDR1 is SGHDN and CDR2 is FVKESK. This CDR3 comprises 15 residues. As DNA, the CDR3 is TGTGCCAGCAGCCCCTGGACAGGGGGGCAAGAGACCCAGTACTTC. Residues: CASSPWTGGQETQYF.

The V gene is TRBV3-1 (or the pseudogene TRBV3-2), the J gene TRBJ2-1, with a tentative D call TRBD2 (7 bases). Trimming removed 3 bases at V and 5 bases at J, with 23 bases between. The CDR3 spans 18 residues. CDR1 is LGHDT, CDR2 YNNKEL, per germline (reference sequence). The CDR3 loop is CASSHDSPRGGPDNEQFF. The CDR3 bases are TGTGCCAGCAGCCATGACTCCCCTAGGGGGGGGCCTGACAATGAGCAGTTCTTC.

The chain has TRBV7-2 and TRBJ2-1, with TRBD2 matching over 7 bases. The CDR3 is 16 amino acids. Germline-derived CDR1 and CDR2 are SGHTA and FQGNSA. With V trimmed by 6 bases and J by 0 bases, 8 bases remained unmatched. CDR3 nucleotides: TGTGCCAGCAGACCGGGGCTAGCGGCCTCCTACAATGAGCAGTTCTTC. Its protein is CASRPGLAASYNEQFF.

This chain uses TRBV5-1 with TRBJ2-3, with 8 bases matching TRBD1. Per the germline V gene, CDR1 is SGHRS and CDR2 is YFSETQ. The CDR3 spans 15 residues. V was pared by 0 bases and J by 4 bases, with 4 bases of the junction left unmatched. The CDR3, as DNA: TGCGCCAGCAGCTTGGCCGGGACAGGATCAGATACGCAGTATTTT. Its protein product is CASSLAGTGSDTQYF.

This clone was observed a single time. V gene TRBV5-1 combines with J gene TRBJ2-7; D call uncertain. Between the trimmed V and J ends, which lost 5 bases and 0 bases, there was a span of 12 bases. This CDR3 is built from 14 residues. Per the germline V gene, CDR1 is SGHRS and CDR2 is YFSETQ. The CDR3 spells CASRAGFSSYEQYF. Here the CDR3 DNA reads TGCGCCAGCAGGGCCGGGTTCAGCTCCTACGAGCAGTACTTC.

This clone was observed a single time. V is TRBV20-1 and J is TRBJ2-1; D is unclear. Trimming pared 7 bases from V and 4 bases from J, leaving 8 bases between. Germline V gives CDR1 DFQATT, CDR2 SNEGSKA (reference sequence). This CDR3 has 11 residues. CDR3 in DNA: TGCAGTGGGTCCGAGTACAATGAGCAGTTCTTC. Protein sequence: CSGSEYNEQFF.

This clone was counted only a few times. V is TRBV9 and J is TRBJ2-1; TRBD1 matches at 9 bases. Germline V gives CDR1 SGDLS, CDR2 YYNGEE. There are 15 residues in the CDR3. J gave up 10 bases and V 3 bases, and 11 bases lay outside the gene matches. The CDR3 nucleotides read TGTGCCAGCAGCGATACGGGACAGGGATATGGAGAGCAGTTCTTC. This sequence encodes CASSDTGQGYGEQFF.

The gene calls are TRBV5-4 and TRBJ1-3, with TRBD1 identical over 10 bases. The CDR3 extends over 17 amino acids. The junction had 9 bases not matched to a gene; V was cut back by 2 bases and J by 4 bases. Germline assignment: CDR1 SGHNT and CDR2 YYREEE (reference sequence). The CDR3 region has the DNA TGTGCCAGCAGCTTTCGGACAGGGGGTACGGGAGGAAACACCATATATTTT. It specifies CASSFRTGGTGGNTIYF.

CDR3 bases: TGTGCCAGCAGCCAACTGGCCCCACTAGCGGGGGGGGCAGATACGCAGTATTTT. Translating gives CASSQLAPLAGGADTQYF. The chain is built from TRBV3-1 (or the pseudogene TRBV3-2) and TRBJ2-3; 13 bases map to TRBD2. The CDR3 contains 18 residues. CDR1 LGHDT and CDR2 YNNKEL come from the germline V gene (reference sequence). V gave up 2 bases and J gave up 4 bases; unmatched junction bases: 9.

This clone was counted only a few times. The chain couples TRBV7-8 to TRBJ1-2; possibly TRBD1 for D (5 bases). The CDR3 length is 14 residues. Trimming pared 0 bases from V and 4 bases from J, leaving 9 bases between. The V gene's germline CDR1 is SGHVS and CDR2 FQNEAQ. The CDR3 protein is CASSLAQGSYGYTF. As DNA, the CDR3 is TGTGCCAGCAGCTTAGCCCAGGGATCCTATGGCTACACCTTC.

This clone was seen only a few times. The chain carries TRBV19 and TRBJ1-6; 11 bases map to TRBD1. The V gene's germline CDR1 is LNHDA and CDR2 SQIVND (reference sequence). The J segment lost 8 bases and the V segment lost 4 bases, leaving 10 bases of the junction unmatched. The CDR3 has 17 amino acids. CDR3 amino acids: CASSKYTGQGAYSPLHF. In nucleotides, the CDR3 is TGTGCCAGTAGTAAATACACCGGACAGGGGGCTTATTCACCCCTCCACTTT. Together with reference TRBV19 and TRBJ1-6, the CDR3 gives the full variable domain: DGGITQSPKYLFRKEGQNVTLSCEQNLNHDAMYWYRQDPGQGLRLIYYSQIVNDFQKGDIAEGYSVSREKKESFPLTVTSAQKNPTAFYLCASSKYTGQGAYSPLHFGNGTRLTVT.